These 24 T cell receptor beta chains were sequenced from one sample in a study of PD-1 blockade in classical Hodgkin lymphoma. TCRdb keeps only in-frame clones here, not all; method: immunoSEQ multiplex PCR. The table records 80,000 to 100,000 clones, about 93% of them present only once. Time point described: cycle 4 day 1 (C4D1), after about 6 weeks of nivolumab. Each patient's relapse followed autologous stem cell transplantation, and brentuximab vedotin exposure varied. The sample consisted of peripheral blood mononuclear cells (PBMCs), taken before the fourth cycle of nivolumab. The source of these receptors is a human donor with classical Hodgkin lymphoma.

V gene TRBV6-5 combines with J gene TRBJ1-2, with D perhaps TRBD1 (5 bases). In germline, CDR1 is MNHEY, CDR2 SVGAGI. Trimming took off 6 bases at V and 7 bases at J, with 18 bases between the two ends. The CDR3 length is 14 residues. CDR3 in DNA: TGTGCCAGCAGCAATAGTGGGGCTTTAAGTGGCTACACCTTC. This encodes CASSNSGALSGYTF.

To note about this clone: A junction end diverges from the germline sequence, so it may reflect a read error. This chain connects TRBV4-1 to TRBJ1-1; possibly TRBD1 for D (5 bases). CDR3 length: 15 residues. CDR1 is MGHRA, CDR2 YSYEKL, per germline. The CDR3 loop reads CASRQGEGLVTEAFF. The CDR3 DNA follows: TGCGCCAGCAGGCAAGGGGAGGGATTGGTCACTGAAGCTTTCTTT.

This chain links TRBV19 with TRBJ2-3; TRBD2 might be the D (6 bases). V was trimmed by 6 bases and J by 5 bases, leaving 18 bases between them. CDR3 length: 15 residues. Germline assignment: CDR1 LNHDA and CDR2 SQIVND (reference sequence). This chain's CDR3 is CASRWLGTGEDTQYF. The CDR3 region has the DNA TGTGCCAGTAGGTGGCTCGGGACTGGCGAAGATACGCAGTATTTT.

CDR3 coding DNA: TGCGCCAGCAAGGGGGGGCTAGCGGGACCAGATACGCAGTATTTT. Translated: CASKGGLAGPDTQYF. The chain recombines TRBV5-1 with TRBJ2-3, with 9 bases identical to TRBD2. This CDR3 spans 15 amino acids. Germline loops: CDR1 SGHRS, CDR2 YFSETQ. The V and J ends lost 6 bases and 4 bases, in that order; junction bases with no gene match: 9.

V usage is TRBV7-2 and J usage is TRBJ1-5; no reliable D call. Trimming cost V 3 bases and J 4 bases, with 4 bases left between them. The CDR3 is 12 residues long. The germline V gene encodes CDR1 SGHTA and CDR2 FQGNSA. The DNA of the CDR3 is TGTGCCAGCAGCTTTAATAATCAGCCCCAGCATTTT. It encodes CASSFNNQPQHF.

The V call is TRBV29-1, the J call TRBJ1-1; 8 nucleotides align to TRBD1. The CDR3 is made up of 12 amino acids. The germline V gene has CDR1 SQVTM and CDR2 ANQGSEA. The trim removed 7 bases at V and 1 base at J, leaving 2 bases unmatched. Here the CDR3 reads CSGGTGNTEAFF. Here the CDR3 DNA reads TGCAGCGGAGGGACAGGGAACACTGAAGCTTTCTTT.

The genes are TRBV6-5 and TRBJ1-2; tentative D call: TRBD1 (5 bases). V lost 2 bases and J lost 10, with 14 bases in between. The CDR3 runs to 13 residues. The germline V gene has CDR1 MNHEY and CDR2 SVGAGI. CDR3 residues: CASSYPGHKYYTF. Written as DNA, the CDR3 is TGTGCCAGCAGTTACCCCGGACACAAATACTACACCTTC.

Only one count was recorded for this clone. The V and J genes are TRBV7-2 and TRBJ1-5; D uncertain. The CDR3 length is 14 residues. Trimming took 2 bases from V and 2 from J, leaving 7 bases between them. Germline CDR1 and CDR2: SGHTA and FQGNSA. CDR3 protein: CASSLRPGNQPQHF. Here the CDR3 DNA reads TGTGCCAGCAGCTTAAGGCCGGGCAATCAGCCCCAGCATTTT.

The chain has TRBV5-6 and TRBJ1-4; a possible D gene is TRBD1 (6 bases). Trimming shortened V by 0 bases and J by 3 bases, and 6 bases separated the two germline ends. Per the germline V gene, CDR1 is SGHDT and CDR2 is YYEEEE. The CDR3 loop spans 14 amino acids. CDR3 sequence reads: CASSLDRANEKLFF. The CDR3 nucleotides read TGTGCCAGCAGCTTGGACAGGGCTAATGAAAAACTGTTTTTT.

The CDR3 loop is CASTEPFNQPQHF. DNA for the CDR3: TGTGCCAGCACCGAACCATTCAATCAGCCCCAGCATTTT. This sequence joins TRBV6-6 and TRBJ1-5; D gene ambiguous. CDR3 length: 13 residues. The germline V gene encodes CDR1 MNHNY and CDR2 SVGAGI (reference sequence). Trimming shortened V by 7 bases and J by 3 bases, and 10 bases separated the two germline ends.

This clone has just one count. J is TRBJ1-5 and V is TRBV6-1; no clear D. Trimming left V 3 bases short and J 0 bases short, with 6 bases between. The CDR3 has 14 amino acids. Germline V gene lookup returns CDR1 MNHNS and CDR2 SASEGT. CDR3 coding DNA: TGTGCCAGCAGTGACGGCTATAGCAATCAGCCCCAGCATTTT. The encoded protein is CASSDGYSNQPQHF.

This clone appeared once. The rearrangement links TRBV4-1 to TRBJ2-5, with D perhaps matching TRBD1 or TRBD2 (5 bases each). The CDR3 length is 13 residues. Per germline, CDR1 MGHRA and CDR2 YSYEKL. V dropped 4 bases and J dropped 5 bases, with 11 bases sitting between them. The DNA of the CDR3 is TGCGCCAGCAGCCCTGTGAGGGGCGAGACCCAGTACTTC. Its translation is CASSPVRGETQYF.

Regarding this clone: The junction shows a germline mismatch at one end, possibly a read error. The V gene is TRBV13, the J gene TRBJ1-2; D not resolved. Per germline, CDR1 PRHDT and CDR2 FYEKMQ (reference sequence). The CDR3 totals 14 residues. The CDR3 region has the DNA TGTGCCAGCAGCGTAGGGAGGGCCGAGTATGGCTACACCTTC. It codes for CASSVGRAEYGYTF.

The V and J genes are TRBV6-5 and TRBJ1-2; maybe TRBD1 (5 bases). The V gene lost 5 bases and the J gene lost 4 bases, with 8 bases spanning the gap. The germline V gene has CDR1 MNHEY and CDR2 SVGAGI. The CDR3 totals 12 residues. The CDR3, as DNA: TGTGCCAGCAGTAACGGGGCCTATGGCTACACCTTC. Translation gives CASSNGAYGYTF.

V and J are TRBV28 and TRBJ1-2, with D uncertain. This CDR3 comprises 11 residues. Trimming removed 6 bases at V and 7 bases at J, with 9 bases between. The germline V gene encodes CDR1 MDHEN and CDR2 SYDVKM. CDR3 DNA: TGTGCCAGCAGCCCGCTGAGTGGCTACACCTTC. Protein product: CASSPLSGYTF.

This clone was seen once. This sequence joins TRBV14 and TRBJ2-3, with D unresolved. Germline V gene lookup returns CDR1 SGHDN and CDR2 FVKESK. V was clipped by 4 bases and J by 1 base, with 15 bases between them. The CDR3 is 16 amino acids. As DNA, the CDR3 is TGTGCCAGCAGCCCGTCCGGTCGACTGCGCACAGATACGCAGTATTTT. Translated, it gives CASSPSGRLRTDTQYF.

V usage is TRBV27 and J usage is TRBJ2-4; D unclear. The germline CDR1 and CDR2 sequences are MNHEY and SMNVEV (reference sequence). Trimming pared 8 bases from V and 5 bases from J, leaving 7 bases between. The CDR3 spans 11 residues. The CDR3 loop is CASFWENIQYF. The CDR3 nucleotides are TGTGCCAGCTTTTGGGAAAACATTCAGTACTTC.

This clone was observed once. The rearrangement links TRBV2 to TRBJ2-7; possible D gene TRBD2, 5 bases. This CDR3 is built from 15 residues. Per germline, CDR1 SNHLY and CDR2 FYNNEI. V lost 5 bases to trimming and J lost 7 bases, with 21 bases between them. The CDR3 reads CASSPKRSEGWEQYF. CDR3 DNA: TGTGCCAGCAGTCCCAAGCGGAGTGAGGGATGGGAGCAGTACTTC.

V is TRBV27 and J is TRBJ2-3; 8 bases agree with TRBD1. CDR1 and CDR2 from the germline V gene are MNHEY and SMNVEV (reference sequence). The ends lost 6 bases at V and 13 bases at J; junction bases unmatched: 9. The CDR3 runs 12 residues. The CDR3 DNA sequence: TGTGCCAGCAGACCAGGACAGGGTTTAGAGTATTTT. As protein: CASRPGQGLEYF.

The J gene is TRBJ2-7, the V gene TRBV30; 8 nucleotides align to TRBD1. Germline CDR1 GTSNPN, CDR2 SVGIG (reference sequence). With V trimmed by 5 bases and J by 2 bases, 5 bases remained unmatched. The CDR3 length is 13 residues. CDR3 in amino acids: CAWQRTGPYEQYF. The CDR3 region has the DNA TGTGCCTGGCAACGGACAGGGCCCTACGAGCAGTACTTC.

The table lists this clone with a count of one. The chain combines TRBV4-1 with TRBJ2-4, with D possibly matching TRBD1 (6 bases). The CDR3 has 14 residues. V was shortened by 3 bases and J by 3 bases, with 9 bases between the two germline ends. CDR1 is MGHRA, CDR2 YSYEKL, per germline. This CDR3 reads CASSQDSYKNIQYF. CDR3 bases: TGCGCCAGCAGCCAGGACAGCTACAAAAACATTCAGTACTTC.

This clone was seen a few times. V and J are TRBV28 and TRBJ1-4, with D possibly TRBD1 on 6 matching bases. CDR3 length: 15 residues. Trimming removed 5 bases at V and 4 bases at J, with 14 bases between. CDR1 and CDR2 (germline): MDHEN, SYDVKM. CDR3 DNA: TGTGCCAGCAGTGCACAGGGTCGTAATAATGAAAAACTGTTTTTT. Translation gives CASSAQGRNNEKLFF.

The rearrangement joins TRBV13 to TRBJ2-7; D uncertain. Trimming stripped 1 base from V and 3 bases from J, with 13 bases between. The CDR3 has 15 amino acids. Germline CDR1 PRHDT, CDR2 FYEKMQ (reference sequence). CDR3 region: CASSLAAQAHYEQYF. DNA of the CDR3: TGTGCCAGCAGCTTAGCTGCCCAGGCCCACTACGAGCAGTACTTC.

CDR3 nucleotide sequence: TGTGCCAGCAGCTTCCGGGACAGGGGAATAGATACGCAGTATTTT. The encoded protein is CASSFRDRGIDTQYF. The chain is built from TRBV11-2 and TRBJ2-3; 10 bases align to TRBD1. This CDR3 is 15 amino acids long. Trimming cost V 3 bases and J 5 bases; bases outside gene matches: 5. The germline V gene encodes CDR1 SGHAT and CDR2 FQNNGV.